This is a list of T cell receptor beta chains from one sample in a study of blood T cell repertoires in COVID-19. The assay was immunoSEQ multiplex PCR, and TCRdb's table has in-frame clones only and misses some. Among tens of thousands of clones listed, about 88% were seen once. Material: peripheral blood. Every receptor here comes from a human donor in a cohort sampled during active COVID-19. Each CDR3 is given with its conserved first and last residue. Fields, in order: clone size, J gene, D gene, V gene, CDR3 protein, CDR3 DNA. A D gene is named only where the DNA matches it firmly. Clone size is not always given. Where it is, it says once, few, many or a class for expanded clones.

-,TRBJ1-2,-,TRBV11-2,CASSLEGARGYTF,TGTGCCAGCAGCTTAGAGGGGGCGCGGGGCTACACCTTC
-,TRBJ1-5,TRBD1,TRBV19,CASSLQGHQPQHF,TGTGCCAGTAGTTTACAGGGGCATCAGCCCCAGCATTTT
-,TRBJ2-7,-,TRBV6-1,CASSEGANHRDEQYF,TGTGCCAGCAGTGAGGGCGCTAACCACAGGGACGAGCAGTACTTC
-,TRBJ1-2,-,TRBV4-1,CASSQEGRIGYYGYTF,TGCGCCAGCAGCCAAGAGGGCAGAATTGGATATTATGGCTACACCTTC
-,TRBJ2-7,-,TRBV18,CASSRGSPYEQYF,TGTGCCAGCTCCCGAGGGTCACCCTACGAGCAGTACTTC
-,TRBJ2-3,TRBD1,TRBV30,CAWSVTGHIDTQYF,TGTGCCTGGAGTGTGACAGGGCATATAGATACGCAGTATTTT
-,TRBJ2-3,TRBD1,TRBV4-1,CASSLRDRDTDTQYF,TGCGCCAGCAGCCTCCGGGACAGGGACACAGATACGCAGTATTTT
few,TRBJ1-2,-,TRBV6-5,CASRDSLGGYTF,TGTGCCAGCAGGGACAGTCTCGGGGGCTACACCTTC
-,TRBJ1-2,-,TRBV6-5,CASTAGSANYGYTF,TGTGCCAGCACCGCGGGGTCCGCCAACTATGGCTACACCTTC
-,TRBJ2-3,TRBD2,TRBV9,CASSVDSGGTTSTDTQYF,TGTGCCAGCAGCGTAGACAGCGGGGGGACTACTAGCACAGATACGCAGTATTTT
-,TRBJ1-4,TRBD1,TRBV5-8,CASSLGQGIATNEKLFF,TGTGCCAGCAGCTTAGGACAGGGGATCGCAACTAATGAAAAACTGTTTTTT
-,TRBJ1-2,-,TRBV5-1,CATSPAGNEAYGYTF,TGCGCCACAAGCCCTGCCGGGAATGAGGCCTATGGCTACACCTTC
-,TRBJ1-2,TRBD1,TRBV5-8,CASSPGQGGYGYTF,TGTGCCAGCAGCCCGGGACAGGGTGGCTATGGCTACACCTTC
-,TRBJ1-5,-,TRBV6-6,CASSGVNSDQPQHF,TGTGCCAGCAGTGGAGTAAATTCGGATCAGCCCCAGCATTTT
few,TRBJ2-5,-,TRBV3-1/TRBV3-2,CASSHPLVRETQYF,TGTGCCAGCAGCCACCCACTAGTTCGCGAGACCCAGTACTTC
-,TRBJ1-2,TRBD1,TRBV6-5,CASSPDRRHGYTF,TGTGCCAGCAGCCCGGACAGGCGGCATGGCTACACCTTC
-,TRBJ2-7,-,TRBV5-8,CASSFLRTEDIEEQYF,TGTGCCAGCAGCTTTCTCCGGACAGAGGATATCGAAGAGCAGTACTTC
-,TRBJ2-1,TRBD2,TRBV19,CASGGAGEQFF,TGTGCCAGCGGGGGGGCAGGTGAGCAGTTCTTC
-,TRBJ1-1,TRBD1,TRBV18,CASSPVHPGQGVVTEAFF,TGTGCCAGCTCACCCGTTCACCCGGGACAGGGGGTAGTCACTGAAGCTTTCTTT
-,TRBJ1-1,-,TRBV10-2,CASSSKRFNEAFF,TGCGCCAGCAGCTCAAAGCGATTTAATGAAGCTTTCTTT
once,TRBJ1-2,-,TRBV5-1,CASSYDGNYGYTF,TGCGCCAGCAGCTACGACGGGAACTATGGCTACACCTTC
-,TRBJ1-1,-,TRBV6-5,CASSLNPLNTEAFF,TGTGCCAGCAGCCTAAACCCTTTGAACACTGAAGCTTTCTTT
-,TRBJ2-3,-,TRBV19,CAARKGREDTQYF,TGTGCCGCCCGTAAGGGGCGGGAAGATACGCAGTATTTT
-,TRBJ1-1,-,TRBV13,CASRLLNTEAFF,TGTGCCAGCAGACTCCTTAACACTGAAGCTTTCTTT